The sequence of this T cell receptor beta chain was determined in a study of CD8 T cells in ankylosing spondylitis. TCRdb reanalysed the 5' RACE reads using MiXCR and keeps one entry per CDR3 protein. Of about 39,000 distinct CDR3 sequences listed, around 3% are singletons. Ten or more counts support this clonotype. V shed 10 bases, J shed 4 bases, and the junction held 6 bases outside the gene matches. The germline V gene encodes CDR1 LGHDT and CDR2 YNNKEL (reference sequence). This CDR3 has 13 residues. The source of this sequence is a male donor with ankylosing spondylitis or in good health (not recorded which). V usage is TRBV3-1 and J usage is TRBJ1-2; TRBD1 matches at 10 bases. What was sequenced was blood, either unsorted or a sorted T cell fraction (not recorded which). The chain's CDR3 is CATPTGGSYGYTF. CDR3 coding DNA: TGTGCCACACCGACAGGGGGCAGCTATGGCTACACCTTC.